Each of the 28 T cell receptor beta chains below was sequenced from the same sample in a study of T-cell reconstitution after alpha-beta-depleted transplantation in children. Unique molecular identifiers were used to barcode this TCRbeta library. MiXCR, run by TCRdb on the PCR reads, gives a single entry per CDR3 protein. The sample lists 490,000 or so distinct CDR3 sequences, roughly a tenth occurring once. The input for sequencing was PBMCs, taken before TCRalphabeta/CD19-depleted stem cell transplant. The receptors shown here come from a child under 10 years old with inherited bone marrow failure, due to receive a stem cell transplant.

This clonotype was counted ten times or more. V and J are TRBV6-2 or TRBV6-3 and TRBJ2-1, with D possibly TRBD1 on 7 matching bases. The germline V and J ends were trimmed by 9 bases and 1 base, with 13 bases remaining between them. This CDR3 contains 14 residues. CDR1 is MNHEY and CDR2 is SVGEGT in the germline V gene. CDR3 sequence: CASTTGTSYNEQFF. The CDR3 DNA reads as TGTGCCAGTACGACAGGGACTTCCTACAATGAGCAGTTCTTC.

To note about this clonotype: This may stem from a read error, because a much larger clone lies one nucleotide away. The chain links TRBV27 to TRBJ2-2, with TRBD1 as a possible D gene (6 bases). The CDR3 runs 16 residues. V lost 4 bases, J lost 0 bases, and 12 bases lay in between. In germline, CDR1 is MNHEY, CDR2 SMNVEV (reference sequence). This chain's CDR3 is CASSYRDGTNTGELFF. CDR3 DNA sequence: TGTGCCAGCAGTTACAGGGACGGCACGAACACCGGGGAGCTGTTTTTT.

This clonotype was observed once. The chain recombines TRBV30 with TRBJ2-7; perhaps TRBD1 as D (5 bases). The germline V gene has CDR1 GTSNPN and CDR2 SVGIG (reference sequence). The CDR3 runs to 16 residues. V lost 2 bases, J lost 5 bases, and 22 bases lay in between. The CDR3 DNA is TGTGCCTGGAGTCACCCCGACAGACCTGTTATAAACGAGCAGTACTTC. Its protein is CAWSHPDRPVINEQYF. The full variable domain, its missing parts supplied by reference TRBV30 and TRBJ2-7, is SQTIHQWPATLVQPVGSPLSLECTVEGTSNPNLYWYRQAAGRGLQLLFYSVGIGQISSEVPQNLSASRPQDRQFILSSKKLLLSDSGFYLCAWSHPDRPVINEQYFGPGTRLTVT.

In its sample, this clonotype was seen many times. J is TRBJ2-7 and V is TRBV20-1; D is unresolved. The CDR3 spans 12 residues. Germline CDR1 is DFQATT and CDR2 is SNEGSKA (reference sequence). V was shortened by 5 bases and J by 2 bases, with 10 bases between the two germline ends. The chain's CDR3 is CSASKDPYEQYF. In DNA, the CDR3 is TGCAGTGCTTCCAAGGATCCCTACGAGCAGTACTTC.

This clonotype was seen repeatedly, ten times or more. The chain employs TRBV9 and TRBJ2-1; 9 nucleotides match TRBD1. The CDR3 covers 15 residues. V shed 3 bases, J shed 3 bases, and the junction held 4 bases outside the gene matches. In germline, CDR1 is SGDLS, CDR2 YYNGEE. CDR3 nucleotides: TGTGCCAGCAGCGCCCCGGACAGGGGCTACAATGAGCAGTTCTTC. Its translation: CASSAPDRGYNEQFF.

This clonotype was seen ten or more times. The chain joins TRBV10-3 to TRBJ2-1; D unclear. Between the trimmed V and J ends, which lost 6 bases and 5 bases, there was a span of 14 bases. The CDR3 sequence is 14 residues long. Germline V lookup: CDR1 ENHRY, CDR2 SYGVKD. The DNA of the CDR3 is TGTGCCATCAGCGAACCCAGGAGTAACAATGAGCAGTTCTTC. Protein product: CAISEPRSNNEQFF.

V usage is TRBV11-2 and J usage is TRBJ1-3; TRBD1 might be the D (6 bases). This CDR3 contains 13 residues. Trimming cost V 5 bases and J 5 bases, with 10 bases left between them. Germline CDR1 is SGHAT and CDR2 is FQNNGV. The CDR3 region is CASSRDIRNTIYF. Written as DNA, the CDR3 is TGTGCCAGCAGCAGGGACATTCGAAACACCATATATTTT. The full variable domain, completed using reference TRBV11-2 and TRBJ1-3, is EAGVAQSPRYKIIEKRQSVAFWCNPISGHATLYWYQQILGQGPKLLIQFQNNGVVDDSQLPKDRFSAERLKGVDSTLKIQPAKLEDSAVYLCASSRDIRNTIYFGEGSWLTVV.

The chain carries TRBV9 and TRBJ2-7; either TRBD1 or TRBD2 may supply D (5 bases each). Germline V gives CDR1 SGDLS, CDR2 YYNGEE. The CDR3 is made up of 15 amino acids. V lost 0 bases, J lost 4 bases, and 14 bases lay in between. Here the CDR3 DNA reads TGTGCCAGCAGCGTAGCATTTGGGGGAGCGTACGAGCAGTACTTC. It specifies CASSVAFGGAYEQYF.

In this sample, this clonotype turned up many times. The chain uses TRBV7-2 and TRBJ1-5; D is perhaps TRBD1 (6 bases). The CDR3 contains 16 residues. Trimming left V 5 bases short and J 3 bases short, with 17 bases between. CDR1 and CDR2 (germline): SGHTA, FQGNSA. CDR3 in DNA: TGTGCCAGCAGCCGACAAGGGGGACGGAACAATCAGCCCCAGCATTTT. Protein sequence: CASSRQGGRNNQPQHF.

This clonotype appeared a few times. The V gene is TRBV30, the J gene TRBJ2-7, with 10 bases lining up with TRBD1. J gave up 3 bases and V 3 bases, and 5 bases lay outside the gene matches. CDR3 length: 14 amino acids. Germline CDR1 reads GTSNPN; CDR2 reads SVGIG (reference sequence). CDR3 sequence (DNA): TGTGCCTGGAGACTAGACAGGGGGCACTACGAGCAGTACTTC. It is translated as CAWRLDRGHYEQYF.

The count of this clonotype is one. This may stem from a read error, because a much larger clone lies one nucleotide away. The chain employs TRBV20-1 and TRBJ2-3, with TRBD1 as a possible D gene (5 bases). This CDR3 is built from 12 residues. V lost 8 bases and J 4 bases, leaving 13 bases between the germline ends. Germline CDR1 is DFQATT and CDR2 is SNEGSKA (reference sequence). CDR3 sequence: CSSVSRADTQYF. In DNA form, the CDR3 reads TGCAGTTCGGTCTCCAGGGCAGATACGCAGTATTTT.

This clonotype was seen at least ten times. The V call is TRBV4-3, the J call TRBJ2-7; D gene ambiguous. There are 15 residues in the CDR3. V was shortened by 0 bases and J by 0 bases, with 9 bases between the two germline ends. CDR1 and CDR2 from the germline V gene are LGHNA and YSLEER. The CDR3 sequence is CASSQDRASSYEQYF. Written as DNA, the CDR3 is TGCGCCAGCAGCCAAGATCGCGCGAGCTCCTACGAGCAGTACTTC.

This clonotype was recorded at least ten times. The chain employs TRBV11-2 and TRBJ2-3, with D unclear. Trimming left V 0 bases short and J 2 bases short, with 15 bases between. The CDR3 covers 17 residues. CDR1 is SGHAT, CDR2 FQNNGV, per germline. The DNA for the CDR3 is TGTGCCAGCAGCTTAGATCCAGAAACGGTAGACACAGATACGCAGTATTTT. Its protein is CASSLDPETVDTDTQYF.

This clonotype was seen many times. This chain uses TRBV20-1 with TRBJ1-1; weak D call: TRBD1 (5 bases). This CDR3 is 13 amino acids long. CDR1 and CDR2 from the germline V gene are DFQATT and SNEGSKA (reference sequence). Trimming pared 5 bases from V and 0 bases from J, leaving 10 bases between. Here the CDR3 DNA reads TGCAGTGCTCCCCGACAGATGAACACTGAAGCTTTCTTT. Amino acids: CSAPRQMNTEAFF.

This clonotype was seen ten or more times. The rearrangement uses TRBV5-1 and TRBJ2-2; 8 bases map to TRBD2. This CDR3 has 14 amino acids. The germline gives CDR1 SGHRS, CDR2 YFSETQ. V trimming: 5 bases; J trimming: 2 bases; junction bases outside the gene matches: 2. The CDR3 is CASRVAGNTGELFF. CDR3 nucleotide sequence: TGCGCCAGCAGGGTAGCGGGAAACACCGGGGAGCTGTTTTTT.

The chain carries TRBV20-1 and TRBJ1-4; a possible D gene is TRBD1 (5 bases). Trimming took off 0 bases at V and 13 bases at J, with 18 bases between the two ends. The CDR3 runs 14 residues. Germline values: CDR1 DFQATT, CDR2 SNEGSKA (reference sequence). The CDR3 is CSARDAAAAGTLFF. The CDR3 DNA is TGCAGTGCTAGAGATGCGGCAGCCGCGGGGACACTGTTTTTT.

This clonotype was recorded a few times. The rearrangement joins TRBV30 to TRBJ2-2; a weak D match, TRBD2 (5 bases). V shed 4 bases and J shed 4 bases, with 19 bases lying between them. Germline V lookup: CDR1 GTSNPN, CDR2 SVGIG (reference sequence). This CDR3 is built from 16 residues. DNA of the CDR3: TGTGCCTGGAAAGAGCGGTTAGCGATGAGCACCGGGGAGCTGTTTTTT. Translating it yields CAWKERLAMSTGELFF.

This clonotype showed up just a few times. The V gene is TRBV18, the J gene TRBJ2-1; TRBD1 matches 7 bases. The germline CDR1 and CDR2 sequences are KGHSH and LQKENI. This CDR3 contains 15 residues. V was pared by 1 base and J by 5 bases, with 5 bases of the junction left unmatched. CDR3 DNA sequence: TGTGCCAGCTCACCACTACAGGGGCCACACAATGAGCAGTTCTTC. This gives the protein CASSPLQGPHNEQFF.

This clonotype has just a few counts. The chain uses TRBV6-5 and TRBJ1-2; D gene unclear. This CDR3 comprises 15 residues. V lost 1 base and J lost 0, with 9 bases in between. Germline lookup yields CDR1 MNHEY and CDR2 SVGAGI. This CDR3 reads CASSYLPAANYGYTF. In DNA, the CDR3 is TGTGCCAGCAGTTACTTGCCGGCAGCTAACTATGGCTACACCTTC.

This chain joins TRBV27 and TRBJ2-7; 9 bases fit TRBD1. This CDR3 region has 14 residues. Germline V gene sequence: CDR1 MNHEY, CDR2 SMNVEV (reference sequence). The V segment lost 4 bases and the J segment 7 bases; nucleotides outside the gene matches: 8. The CDR3 here is CASSYQGQGGEQYF. The CDR3 coding sequence is TGTGCCAGCAGTTACCAGGGACAGGGAGGAGAGCAGTACTTC.

This clonotype was seen at least ten times. The rearrangement uses TRBV5-1 and TRBJ2-7; the D is unclear. The CDR3 sequence is 13 residues long. Germline lookup yields CDR1 SGHRS and CDR2 YFSETQ. Trimming removed 7 bases at V and 1 base at J, with 12 bases between. The CDR3: CASSLWASYEQYF. The CDR3 DNA follows: TGCGCCAGCTCGTTGTGGGCATCCTACGAGCAGTACTTC.

This clonotype was recorded many times. The chain has TRBV2 and TRBJ2-7; no clear D gene. Trimming shortened V by 3 bases and J by 0 bases, and 6 bases separated the two germline ends. Germline-derived CDR1 and CDR2 are SNHLY and FYNNEI. The CDR3 has 13 residues. DNA for the CDR3: TGTGCCAGCAGTGAGCAGGTCTCCTACGAGCAGTACTTC. Residues: CASSEQVSYEQYF.

This rearrangement joins TRBV27 to TRBJ1-1; D is possibly TRBD1 (5 bases). CDR1 is MNHEY and CDR2 is SMNVEV in the germline V gene (reference sequence). Trimming left V 8 bases short and J 1 base short, with 14 bases between. The CDR3 consists of 14 residues. The CDR3 sequence is CASGLQGSNTEAFF. In nucleotides, the CDR3 is TGTGCCAGCGGACTTCAGGGCTCGAACACTGAAGCTTTCTTT.

This clonotype appeared many times. V gene TRBV6-5 combines with J gene TRBJ2-3, with 11 nucleotides matching TRBD1. Germline V lookup: CDR1 MNHEY, CDR2 SVGAGI. This CDR3 has 16 amino acids. The ends lost 2 bases at V and 1 base at J; junction bases unmatched: 2. CDR3 bases: TGTGCCAGCAGTTACGGACAGGGGGCTCGCACAGATACGCAGTATTTT. Translating gives CASSYGQGARTDTQYF.

This clonotype came up many times. The J gene is TRBJ2-1, the V gene TRBV5-1; 8 bases line up with TRBD2. Germline V lookup: CDR1 SGHRS, CDR2 YFSETQ. The CDR3 contains 15 residues. V was pared by 0 bases and J by 4 bases, with 3 bases of the junction left unmatched. The CDR3 protein is CASSLAVAGYNEQFF. The CDR3 DNA follows: TGCGCCAGCAGCTTGGCAGTAGCGGGGTACAATGAGCAGTTCTTC.

The chain couples TRBV12-3 or TRBV12-4 to TRBJ2-1, with D tentatively TRBD2 (7 bases). Trimming shortened V by 5 bases and J by 9 bases, and 20 bases separated the two germline ends. CDR3 size: 15 residues. The CDR3 protein is CASSIPRGRAGEQFF. The CDR3 coding sequence is TGTGCCAGCAGTATCCCGAGGGGGAGGGCCGGTGAGCAGTTCTTC.

This clonotype was seen many times. V usage is TRBV12-3 or TRBV12-4 and J usage is TRBJ2-7, with 7 bases aligning to TRBD2. V was clipped by 7 bases and J by 0 bases; unmatched bases: 9. The CDR3 loop spans 15 amino acids. CDR3 nucleotide sequence: TGTGCCAGCACCCCGACTAGCTTATCCTCCTACGAGCAGTACTTC. Translating gives CASTPTSLSSYEQYF.

This clonotype appeared many times. V usage is TRBV7-9 and J usage is TRBJ2-7; possibly TRBD2 for D (6 bases). The CDR3 runs to 13 residues. V was shortened by 7 bases and J by 7 bases, with 17 bases between the two germline ends. Germline V gene sequence: CDR1 SEHNR, CDR2 FQNEAQ (reference sequence). In nucleotides, the CDR3 is TGTGCCAGCACGGCTAGCGACACCTGGGAGCAGTACTTC. It yields the protein CASTASDTWEQYF.